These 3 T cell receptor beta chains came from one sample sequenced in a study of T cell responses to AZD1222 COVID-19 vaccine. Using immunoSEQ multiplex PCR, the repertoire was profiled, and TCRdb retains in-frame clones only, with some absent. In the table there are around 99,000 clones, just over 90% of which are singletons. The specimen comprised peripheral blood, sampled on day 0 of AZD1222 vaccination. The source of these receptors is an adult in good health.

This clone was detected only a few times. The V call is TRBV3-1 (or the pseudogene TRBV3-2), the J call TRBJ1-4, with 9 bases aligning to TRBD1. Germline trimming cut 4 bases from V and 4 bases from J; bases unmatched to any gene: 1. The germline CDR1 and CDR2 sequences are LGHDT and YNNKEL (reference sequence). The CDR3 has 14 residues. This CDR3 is CASSPGQGNEKLFF. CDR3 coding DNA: TGTGCCAGCAGCCCGGGACAGGGTAATGAAAAACTGTTTTTT.

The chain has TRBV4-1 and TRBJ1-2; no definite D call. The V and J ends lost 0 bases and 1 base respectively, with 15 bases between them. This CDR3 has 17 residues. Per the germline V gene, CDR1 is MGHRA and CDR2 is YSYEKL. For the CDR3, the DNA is TGCGCCAGCAGCCAAGATCTGGGCCGAACCGGTAACTATGGCTACACCTTC. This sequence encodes CASSQDLGRTGNYGYTF.

The CDR3 here is CASSLTSGRSTDTQYF. CDR3 sequence (DNA): TGTGCCAGCAGCTTGACTAGCGGGAGAAGCACAGATACGCAGTATTTT. The J gene is TRBJ2-3, the V gene TRBV7-9; 12 positions match TRBD2. Germline-derived CDR1 and CDR2 are SEHNR and FQNEAQ (reference sequence). V gave up 3 bases and J gave up 0 bases; unmatched junction bases: 1. The CDR3 covers 16 residues. Full variable domain (rest looked up from reference TRBV7-9 and TRBJ2-3): DTGVSQNPRHKITKRGQNVTFRCDPISEHNRLYWYRQTLGQGPEFLTYFQNEAQLEKSRLLSDRFSAERPKGSFSTLEIQRTEQGDSAMYLCASSLTSGRSTDTQYFGPGTRLTVL.